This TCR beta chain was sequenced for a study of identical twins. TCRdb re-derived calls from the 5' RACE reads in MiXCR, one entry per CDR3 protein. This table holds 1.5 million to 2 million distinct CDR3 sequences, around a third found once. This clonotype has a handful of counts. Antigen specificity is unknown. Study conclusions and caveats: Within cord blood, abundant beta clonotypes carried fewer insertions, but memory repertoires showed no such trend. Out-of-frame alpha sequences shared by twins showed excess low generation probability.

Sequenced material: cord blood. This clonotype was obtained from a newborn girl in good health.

The CDR3 region is CASTREDSYEQYF. The CDR3 nucleotides read TGTGCCAGCACGAGGGAAGACTCCTACGAGCAGTACTTC. The chain recombines TRBV2 with TRBJ2-7; weak D call: TRBD2 (5 bases). Germline CDR1 SNHLY, CDR2 FYNNEI. The CDR3 length is 13 residues. V gave up 7 bases and J gave up 0 bases, with 10 bases separating them.